These 7 T cell receptor beta chains were sequenced from one sample in a study of blood T cells in healthy people across ages (dated by TCRdb to between 2014 and 2017). Library generation was performed with 5' RACE. Sequencing was carried out with an Illumina HiSeq 2500. A second about 6 to 11 cycle PCR used a sample-barcoded 5' primer and a J-beta primer mix. The public reads were reanalyzed by TCRdb: fastp trimming at Q25, MiXCR alignment, in-frame beta chains only. Identical CDR3 proteins give one entry, which carries the most common genes and DNA. Here the sample has 800,000 to 950,000 distinct CDR3 sequences; 48% occur a single time. Jointly, the top ten make up 10% to 15% of the sample. The sequenced sample was blood. These receptors were taken from a man aged 30 to 45 in good health.

This clonotype has just a few counts. This rearrangement joins TRBV4-2 to TRBJ2-5, with D hard to call. Germline V CDR1 and CDR2: LGHNA, YNFKEQ. V was clipped by 0 bases and J by 9 bases, with 11 bases between them. The CDR3 loop spans 13 amino acids. CDR3 region: CASSQDPNGAQYF. The CDR3 region has the DNA TGTGCCAGCAGCCAAGATCCGAACGGAGCCCAGTACTTC.

This chain joins TRBV10-3 and TRBJ2-7, with 8 bases aligning to TRBD2. This CDR3 spans 13 amino acids. V trimming: 8 bases; J trimming: 5 bases; junction bases outside the gene matches: 8. The V gene's germline CDR1 is ENHRY and CDR2 SYGVKD. This CDR3 is CAIRLAGGNEQYF. The CDR3 DNA sequence: TGTGCCATCCGGCTAGCGGGTGGAAACGAGCAGTACTTC.

The V and J genes are TRBV4-3 and TRBJ2-5, with D possibly matching TRBD1 (5 bases). Trimming pared 1 base from V and 11 bases from J, leaving 20 bases between. This CDR3 is 15 amino acids long. CDR1 and CDR2 (germline): LGHNA, YSLEER. The CDR3 bases are TGCGCCAGCAGCCAAGGAGTAGGCAGGGTTCTCGGGCAGTACTTC. It encodes CASSQGVGRVLGQYF.

This clonotype was recorded once. This chain uses TRBV7-8 with TRBJ2-2; D is ambiguous. This CDR3 is built from 14 residues. Per germline, CDR1 SGHVS and CDR2 FQNEAQ. The V end lost 6 bases, the J end lost 4 bases, and 12 bases lay between the germline ends. As DNA, the CDR3 is TGTGCCAGCAGTTTCCTGGCCCTCACCGGGGAGCTGTTTTTT. Its translation is CASSFLALTGELFF. Based on the CDR3 plus reference TRBV7-8 and TRBJ2-2, the full variable domain is GAGVSQSPRYKVAKRGQDVALRCDPISGHVSLFWYQQALGQGPEFLTYFQNEAQLDKSGLPSDRFFAERPEGSVSTLKIQRTQQEDSAVYLCASSFLALTGELFFGEGSRLTVL.

The V gene is TRBV5-5, the J gene TRBJ1-5; D is ambiguous. This CDR3 comprises 13 residues. Per the germline V gene, CDR1 is SGHKS and CDR2 is YYEKEE (reference sequence). The V and J ends lost 0 bases and 6 bases respectively, with 7 bases between them. The CDR3: CASSLGLFQPQHF. As DNA, the CDR3 is TGTGCCAGCAGCTTGGGTCTGTTTCAGCCCCAGCATTTT.

The chain uses TRBV7-9 and TRBJ2-7, with TRBD1 as a possible D gene (5 bases). Trimming removed 4 bases at V and 3 bases at J, with 19 bases between. The CDR3 spans 16 residues. Germline V gene sequence: CDR1 SEHNR, CDR2 FQNEAQ (reference sequence). CDR3 DNA: TGTGCCAGCAGCTGGGGTACCCAGGACATACGCTACGAGCAGTACTTC. This codes for CASSWGTQDIRYEQYF.

This clonotype was found a few times. The rearrangement joins TRBV27 to TRBJ2-1, with a weak D call TRBD2 (6 bases). The V end was cut by 5 bases, the J end by 7 bases, with 18 bases between. This CDR3 has 15 amino acids. Germline V lookup: CDR1 MNHEY, CDR2 SMNVEV (reference sequence). CDR3 bases: TGTGCCAGCAGTCCGGACCTTAGAAGCGGGAATGAGCAGTTCTTC. This gives the protein CASSPDLRSGNEQFF.